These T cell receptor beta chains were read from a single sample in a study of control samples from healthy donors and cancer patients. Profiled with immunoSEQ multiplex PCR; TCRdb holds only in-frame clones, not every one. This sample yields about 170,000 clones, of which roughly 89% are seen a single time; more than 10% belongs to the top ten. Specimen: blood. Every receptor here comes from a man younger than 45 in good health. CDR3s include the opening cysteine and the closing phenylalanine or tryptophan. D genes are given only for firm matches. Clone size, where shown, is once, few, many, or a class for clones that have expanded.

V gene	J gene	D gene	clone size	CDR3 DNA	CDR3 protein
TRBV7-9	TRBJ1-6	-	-	TGTGCCAGCAGCCCCGAAAATTCACCCCTCCACTTT	CASSPENSPLHF
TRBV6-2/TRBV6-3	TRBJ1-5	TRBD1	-	TGTGCCAGCAGTTACGCGCACCACTGGACAGGGTATCAGCCCCAGCATTTT	CASSYAHHWTGYQPQHF
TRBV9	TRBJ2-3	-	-	TGTGCCAGCAGCGTAGCCCAGTCTAGCACAGATACGCAGTATTTT	CASSVAQSSTDTQYF
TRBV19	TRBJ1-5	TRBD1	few	TGTGCCAGTAAGCGACAGGGGCAGTATAGCAATCAGCCCCAGCATTTT	CASKRQGQYSNQPQHF
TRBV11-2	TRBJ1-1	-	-	TGTGCCAGCAGCTTAGGGCAAAACACTGAAGCTTTCTTT	CASSLGQNTEAFF
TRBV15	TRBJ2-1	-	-	TGTGCCACCAGCAGGAACCGGGACATCAGTAGGGAGCAGTTCTTC	CATSRNRDISREQFF
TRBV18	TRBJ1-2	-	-	TGTGCCAGCTCACCACCGGCGACCCAGTTTGGCTACACCTTC	CASSPPATQFGYTF
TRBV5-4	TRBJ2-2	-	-	TGTGCCAGCAGCTTGGACGGGAGAGGAACCGGGGAGCTGTTTTTT	CASSLDGRGTGELFF
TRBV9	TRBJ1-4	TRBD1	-	TGTGCCAGCAGCGTCGGGGACAGGGGTGAAAAACTGTTTTTT	CASSVGDRGEKLFF
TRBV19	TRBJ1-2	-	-	TGTGCCAGTAGTATACAGGCAGTAGTTGATGGCTACACCTTC	CASSIQAVVDGYTF
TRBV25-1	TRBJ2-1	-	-	TGTGCCAGCAGTGTGAGAGTCGACAATGAGCAGTTCTTC	CASSVRVDNEQFF
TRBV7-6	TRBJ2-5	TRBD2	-	TGTGCCAGCAGCTTAGGAGGGGCTAGCGGGGCCGAGACCCAGTACTTC	CASSLGGASGAETQYF
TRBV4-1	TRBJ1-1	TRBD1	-	TGCGCCAGCAGCCAGGTGAAAGTCTGGGACAGGGGAGACACTGAAGCTTTCTTT	CASSQVKVWDRGDTEAFF
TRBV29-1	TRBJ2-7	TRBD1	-	TGCAGCGTCTGGACAGGGCGGGAGCAGTACTTC	CSVWTGREQYF
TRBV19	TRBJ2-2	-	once	TGTGCCAGTAGGCTTCTCACGGCCACCGGGGAGCTGTTTTTT	CASRLLTATGELFF
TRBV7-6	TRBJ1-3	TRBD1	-	TGTGCCAGCAGCCGTCAGACAGGGGTCGGAAACACCATATATTTT	CASSRQTGVGNTIYF
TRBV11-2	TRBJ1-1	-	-	TGTGCCAGCAGCTTTCTCCCAAGCGCCGGGGCGAACACTGAAGCTTTCTTT	CASSFLPSAGANTEAFF
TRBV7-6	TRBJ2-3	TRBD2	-	TGTGCCAGCAGCTTAGAGGGGCTAGCGGGAGCCGATACGCAGTATTTT	CASSLEGLAGADTQYF
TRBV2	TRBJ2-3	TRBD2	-	TGTGCCAGCAGTCCCTTGACTAGCGGGGGCACAGATACGCAGTATTTT	CASSPLTSGGTDTQYF
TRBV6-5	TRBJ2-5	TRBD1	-	TGTGCCAGCAGGTTCCGGGACAGTGAGTACTTC	CASRFRDSEYF
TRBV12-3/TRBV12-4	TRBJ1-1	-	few	TGTGCCAGCAGTAATTACAGGACGGGAGCTTTCTTT	CASSNYRTGAFF
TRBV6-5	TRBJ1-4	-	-	TGTGCCAGCAGTTACGGCGGGGCAACTAATGAAAAACTGTTTTTT	CASSYGGATNEKLFF
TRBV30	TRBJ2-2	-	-	TGTGCCTGGAGTAGGTCGGGAGGGGAGCTGTTTTTT	CAWSRSGGELFF
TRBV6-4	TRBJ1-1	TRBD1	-	TGTGCCAGCAGTGACTCAACAGGGGGGAACACTGAAGCTTTCTTT	CASSDSTGGNTEAFF
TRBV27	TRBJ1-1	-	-	TGTGCCAGCAGTTCCCCAGGGAACACTGAAGCTTTCTTT	CASSSPGNTEAFF
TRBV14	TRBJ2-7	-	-	TGTGCCAGCAGCCAAGATTACGGCATGAACGAGCAGTACTTC	CASSQDYGMNEQYF
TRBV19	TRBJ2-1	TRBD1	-	TGTGCCAGTAGTATAGATTGGGGACAGGGGGATGAGCAGTTCTTC	CASSIDWGQGDEQFF
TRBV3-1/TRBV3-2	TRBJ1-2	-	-	TGTGCCAGCAGCCCGCTCCTAACTCCGTCGTTTAACTATGGCTACACCTTC	CASSPLLTPSFNYGYTF
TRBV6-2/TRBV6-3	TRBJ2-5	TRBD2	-	TGTGCCAGCAGCCCGGGACTAGTTCCCTATGATCAAGAGACCCAGTACTTC	CASSPGLVPYDQETQYF
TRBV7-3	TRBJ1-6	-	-	TGTGCCAGCAGCTTAGGAGCCAATTCACCCCTCCACTTT	CASSLGANSPLHF
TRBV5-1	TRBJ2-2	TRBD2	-	TGCGCCAGCAGCTTCCTGACTAGCGGACTTACCGGGGAGCTGTTTTTT	CASSFLTSGLTGELFF
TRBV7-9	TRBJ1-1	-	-	TGTGCCAGCAGCCCTTCTATTGGCGCGGATGAAGCTTTCTTT	CASSPSIGADEAFF
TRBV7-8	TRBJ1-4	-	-	TGTGCCAGCAGCGGACGGACAATAGGGGGAAAACTGTTTTTT	CASSGRTIGGKLFF
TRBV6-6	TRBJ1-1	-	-	TGTGCCAGCAGCCCGTGGGCCCTTGAAGCTTTCTTT	CASSPWALEAFF
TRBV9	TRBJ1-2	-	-	TGTGCCAGCAGTGCCTCGTTAGGAGGCTACACCTTC	CASSASLGGYTF
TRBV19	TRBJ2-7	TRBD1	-	TGTGCCAGTAGTATAGTCCCCGGGACAGGGACCTACGAGCAGTACTTC	CASSIVPGTGTYEQYF
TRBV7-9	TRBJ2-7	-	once	TGTGCCAGCAGCCTGTCCCGGAGATCCTACGAGCAGTACTTC	CASSLSRRSYEQYF
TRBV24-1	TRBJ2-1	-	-	TGTGCCACCAGTGATTCTAGCTGGGAGCAGTTCTTC	CATSDSSWEQFF
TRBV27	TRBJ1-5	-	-	TGTGCCAGCGGCCCGGGGGGCCAGCCCCAGCATTTT	CASGPGGQPQHF
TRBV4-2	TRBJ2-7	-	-	TGTGCCAGCAGCCAAGTCGGGGACCGCAATCACGAGCAGTACTTC	CASSQVGDRNHEQYF
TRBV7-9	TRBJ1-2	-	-	TGTGCCAGCAGCTTAAGCGGGCTTGAGGGCTACACCTTC	CASSLSGLEGYTF
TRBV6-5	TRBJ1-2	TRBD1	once	TGTGCCAGCAGCCCAATCCGGGACAGCAACTATGGCTACACCTTC	CASSPIRDSNYGYTF
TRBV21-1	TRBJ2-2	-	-	TGTGCCAGCAGCAAGCAACGGGGGGCCGGGGAGCTGTTTTTT	CASSKQRGAGELFF
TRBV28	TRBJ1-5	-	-	TGTGCCAGCAATCTCTTGAATCAGCCCCAGCATTTT	CASNLLNQPQHF
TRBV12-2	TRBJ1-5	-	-	TGTGCAAGTCGCTTAGCCCAGCATTTT	CASRLAQHF
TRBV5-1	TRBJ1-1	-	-	TGCGCCAGCAGCTTGGATCGTGGAGGAGAGAACACTGAAGCTTTCTTT	CASSLDRGGENTEAFF
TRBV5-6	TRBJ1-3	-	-	TGTGCCAGCAGCGGACAAGTCGCTGGAAACACCATATATTTT	CASSGQVAGNTIYF
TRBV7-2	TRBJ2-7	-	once	TGTGCCAGCAGCTTAGGGGGCCGGCGCGAGCAGTACTTC	CASSLGGRREQYF
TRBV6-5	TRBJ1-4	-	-	TGTGCCAGCAGCCAGAATGGGGACCCACAGAAAAAACTGTTTTTT	CASSQNGDPQKKLFF
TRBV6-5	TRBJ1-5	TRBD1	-	TGTGCCAGCATGAGGGACAGGGGGTCTAATCAGCCCCAGCATTTT	CASMRDRGSNQPQHF
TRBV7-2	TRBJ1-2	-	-	TGTGCCAGCAGCTCGGTTACCCTCAGGGGAGGTGGTGGCTACACCTTC	CASSSVTLRGGGGYTF
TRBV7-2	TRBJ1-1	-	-	TGTGCCAGCAGCTTAGCGAGGGGGACGCGGACTGAAGCTTTCTTT	CASSLARGTRTEAFF
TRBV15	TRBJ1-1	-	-	TGTGCCACCAGCCGGACTTCTCCAGCCAGTGAAGCTTTCTTT	CATSRTSPASEAFF
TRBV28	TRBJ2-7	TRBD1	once	TGTGCCAGCAGTTTAAGAACCGGGACAGGGTTTTCTCGAGAGCAGTACTTC	CASSLRTGTGFSREQYF
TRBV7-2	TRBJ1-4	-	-	TGTGCCAGCAGCTTGAGTGCAGGGCGGAGTGAAAAACTGTTTTTT	CASSLSAGRSEKLFF